This T cell receptor beta chain is drawn from a study of cytomegalovirus exposure and HLA in healthy donors. In the PCR, 60 Vbeta and 13 Jbeta primers were used. The protocol was immunoSEQ multiplex PCR, while the TCRdb copy is restricted to in-frame clones and leaves out a portion. This table holds some 30,000 clones. Sequences were obtained from PBMCs. This sequence was found in a female donor in good health and CMV-seronegative.

The CDR3 sequence is CASSQSPVGRGETQYF. The DNA of the CDR3 is TGCGCCAGCAGCCAAAGCCCGGTGGGGAGGGGAGAGACCCAGTACTTC. This sequence joins TRBV4-1 and TRBJ2-5; 7 positions match TRBD2. The CDR3 has 16 amino acids. J was trimmed by 4 bases and V by 2 bases; bases with no gene match: 10. Looked up from germline, CDR1 is MGHRA and CDR2 is YSYEKL.